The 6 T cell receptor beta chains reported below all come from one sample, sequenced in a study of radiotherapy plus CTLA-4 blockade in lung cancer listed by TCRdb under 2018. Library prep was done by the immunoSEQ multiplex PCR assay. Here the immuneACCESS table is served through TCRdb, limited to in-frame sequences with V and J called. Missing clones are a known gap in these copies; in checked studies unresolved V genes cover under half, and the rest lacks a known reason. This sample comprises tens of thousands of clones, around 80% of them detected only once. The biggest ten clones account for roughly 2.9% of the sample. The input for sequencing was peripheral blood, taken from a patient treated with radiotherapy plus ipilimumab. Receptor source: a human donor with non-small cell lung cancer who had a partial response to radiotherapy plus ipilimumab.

DNA for the CDR3: TGCGCCAGCAGCTTGGAGGGAGGCTCAGATACGCAGTATTTT. This encodes CASSLEGGSDTQYF. J is TRBJ2-3 and V is TRBV5-1; TRBD2 might be the D (6 bases). The V end was cut by 0 bases, the J end by 4 bases, with 9 bases between. This CDR3 has 14 amino acids. Germline-derived CDR1 and CDR2 are SGHRS and YFSETQ.

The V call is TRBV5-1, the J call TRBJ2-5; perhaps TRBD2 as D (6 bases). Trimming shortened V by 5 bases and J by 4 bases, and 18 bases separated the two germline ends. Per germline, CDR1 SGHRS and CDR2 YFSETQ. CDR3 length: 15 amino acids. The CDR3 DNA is TGCGCCAGCAGAAGCTTTTCGGGGGTGCTAGAGACCCAGTACTTC. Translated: CASRSFSGVLETQYF.

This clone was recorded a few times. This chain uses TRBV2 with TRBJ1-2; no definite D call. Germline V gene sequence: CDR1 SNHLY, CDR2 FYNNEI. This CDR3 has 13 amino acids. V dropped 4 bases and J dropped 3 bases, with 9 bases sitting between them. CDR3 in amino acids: CASSARVDYGYTF. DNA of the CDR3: TGTGCCAGCAGTGCTCGGGTTGACTATGGCTACACCTTC. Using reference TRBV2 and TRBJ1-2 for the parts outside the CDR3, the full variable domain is EPEVTQTPSHQVTQMGQEVILRCVPISNHLYFYWYRQILGQKVEFLVSFYNNEISEKSEIFDDQFSVERPDGSNFTLKIRSTKLEDSAMYFCASSARVDYGYTFGSGTRLTVV.

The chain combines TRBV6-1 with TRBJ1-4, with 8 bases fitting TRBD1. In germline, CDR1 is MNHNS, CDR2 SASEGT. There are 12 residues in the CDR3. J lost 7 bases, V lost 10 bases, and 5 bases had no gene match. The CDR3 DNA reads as TGTGCCACGGGACAGGCTAGTGAAAAACTGTTTTTT. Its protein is CATGQASEKLFF.

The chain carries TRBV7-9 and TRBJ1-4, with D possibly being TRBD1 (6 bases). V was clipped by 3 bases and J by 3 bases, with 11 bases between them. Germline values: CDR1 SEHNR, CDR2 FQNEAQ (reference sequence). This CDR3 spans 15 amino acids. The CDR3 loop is CASSFVGAPNEKLFF. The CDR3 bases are TGTGCCAGCAGCTTCGTGGGGGCACCTAATGAAAAACTGTTTTTT.

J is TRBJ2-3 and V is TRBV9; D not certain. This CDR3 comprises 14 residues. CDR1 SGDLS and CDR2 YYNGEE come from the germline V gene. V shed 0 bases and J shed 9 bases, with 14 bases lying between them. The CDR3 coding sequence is TGTGCCAGCAGCGTAGCTGTAGGCGCAGGCACGCAGTATTTT. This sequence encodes CASSVAVGAGTQYF.